These 6 T cell receptor beta chains originate from one sample sequenced in a study of neurological immune-mediated disorders. MiXCR, run by TCRdb on the 5' RACE reads, gives a single entry per CDR3 protein. The sample lists 30,000 to 40,000 distinct CDR3 sequences, 11% occurring once. Documented time point: technical triplicate 1. The sequencing sample was made of PBMCs. The receptors come from a man between 60 and 75 years old with HTLV-1-associated myelopathy (HAM/TSP).

Comments on this clonotype: A much more abundant neighbour one base away suggests this may be a read error. V is TRBV2 and J is TRBJ1-2; possibly TRBD1 for D (5 bases). Germline CDR1 and CDR2: SNHLY and FYNNEI. V lost 7 bases to trimming and J lost 8 bases, with 14 bases between them. The CDR3 has 12 residues. The CDR3 loop reads CASMDGGEGYTF. DNA for the CDR3: TGTGCCAGCATGGACGGAGGGGAAGGCTACACCTTC.

This clonotype was seen repeatedly, ten times or more. This rearrangement joins TRBV29-1 to TRBJ2-5, with 10 bases lining up with TRBD2. The junction had 8 bases not matched to a gene; V was cut back by 6 bases and J by 4 bases. Germline loops: CDR1 SQVTM, CDR2 ANQGSEA. This CDR3 has 14 residues. CDR3 residues: CSVSGRVGVETQYF. The CDR3 DNA follows: TGCAGCGTCAGCGGGAGGGTCGGAGTAGAGACCCAGTACTTC.

This clonotype was seen ten or more times. The rearrangement uses TRBV28 and TRBJ2-1; TRBD1 agrees at 7 bases. This CDR3 is 15 amino acids long. CDR1 and CDR2 (germline): MDHEN, SYDVKM. V dropped 4 bases and J dropped 8; count of bases not matched to a gene: 11. The CDR3 sequence is CASSSQTGYWHEQFF. The CDR3 DNA follows: TGTGCCAGCAGTTCACAGACAGGGTATTGGCATGAGCAGTTCTTC.

This clonotype was detected many times. The chain recombines TRBV5-6 with TRBJ2-2, with D uncertain. Germline values: CDR1 SGHDT, CDR2 YYEEEE. Trimming shortened V by 4 bases and J by 1 base, and 8 bases separated the two germline ends. The CDR3 runs 14 residues. The CDR3 DNA is TGTGCCAGCAGCATTGACCAGAACACCGGGGAGCTGTTTTTT. The encoded protein is CASSIDQNTGELFF.

This clonotype came up many times. The V call is TRBV20-1, the J call TRBJ2-7; D tentatively fits TRBD1 or TRBD2 (5 bases each). With 6 bases removed from V and 6 bases from J, the gap between germline ends came to 21 bases. The germline gives CDR1 DFQATT, CDR2 SNEGSKA (reference sequence). This CDR3 contains 14 residues. The CDR3 sequence: CSALGTGTSGEQYF. DNA of the CDR3: TGCAGTGCCTTGGGGACGGGGACGTCCGGCGAGCAGTACTTC.

This clonotype was recorded many times. The chain joins TRBV15 to TRBJ1-4; D is possibly TRBD1 (5 bases). From germline, CDR1 is LNHNV and CDR2 YYDKDF (reference sequence). V was clipped by 3 bases and J by 4 bases, with 12 bases between them. The CDR3 totals 15 residues. The CDR3 here is CATSREQVYNEKLFF. The CDR3 nucleotides read TGTGCCACCAGCAGGGAACAGGTTTATAATGAAAAACTGTTTTTT. Based on the CDR3 plus reference TRBV15 and TRBJ1-4, the full variable domain is DAMVIQNPRYQVTQFGKPVTLSCSQTLNHNVMYWYQQKSSQAPKLLFHYYDKDFNNEADTPDNFQSRRPNTSFCFLDIRSPGLGDTAMYLCATSREQVYNEKLFFGSGTQLSVL.